Below, one TCR beta chain is given with its context. The antigen remains undetermined. CDR1 and CDR2 (germline): PRHDT, FYEKMQ (reference sequence). The V gene lost 3 bases and the J gene lost 5 bases, with 10 bases spanning the gap. CDR3 length: 13 residues. Profiled with immunoSEQ multiplex PCR; TCRdb holds only in-frame clones, not every one. The sample carries 150,000 or so clones, roughly 92% recorded once. The entry originates in a study of T cell responses to AZD1222 COVID-19 vaccine. Study-wide points: Epitopes outside B.1.351 and B.1.1.7 mutated regions reportedly drew nearly half of spike TCRs. Clonal diversity was possibly underestimated, and the donors were mostly white British, with more females.

The chain has TRBV13 and TRBJ1-2; TRBD1 is a possible D gene (6 bases). The sequence was collected from an adult in good health. Material: peripheral blood, obtained on day 0 of AZD1222 vaccination. CDR3 DNA: TGTGCCAGCAGCTTTTACAGGGCGTATGGCTACACCTTC. The encoded protein is CASSFYRAYGYTF.